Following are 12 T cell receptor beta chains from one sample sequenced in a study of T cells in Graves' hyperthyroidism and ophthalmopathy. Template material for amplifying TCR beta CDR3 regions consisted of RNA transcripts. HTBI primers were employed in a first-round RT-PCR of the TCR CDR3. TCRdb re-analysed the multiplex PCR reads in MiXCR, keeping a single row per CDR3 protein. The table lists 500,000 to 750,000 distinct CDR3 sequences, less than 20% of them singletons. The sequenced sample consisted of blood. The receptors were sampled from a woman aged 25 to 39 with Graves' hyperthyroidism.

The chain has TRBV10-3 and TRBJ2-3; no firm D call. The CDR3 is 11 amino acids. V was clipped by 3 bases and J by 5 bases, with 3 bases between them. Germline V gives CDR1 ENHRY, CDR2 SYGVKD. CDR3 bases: TGTGCCATCAGTGAAGGAGATACGCAGTATTTT. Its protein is CAISEGDTQYF.

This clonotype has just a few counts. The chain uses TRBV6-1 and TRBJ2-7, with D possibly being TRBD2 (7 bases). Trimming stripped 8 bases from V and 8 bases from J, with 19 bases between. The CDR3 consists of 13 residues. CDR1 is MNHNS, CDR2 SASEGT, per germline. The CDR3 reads CASRPGGAVKQYF. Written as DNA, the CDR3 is TGTGCCAGCCGCCCTGGGGGGGCCGTTAAGCAGTACTTC.

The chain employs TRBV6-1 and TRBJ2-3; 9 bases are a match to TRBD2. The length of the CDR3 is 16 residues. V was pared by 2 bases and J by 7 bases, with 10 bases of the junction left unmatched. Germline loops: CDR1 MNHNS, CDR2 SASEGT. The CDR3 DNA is TGTGCCAGCAGTGAATATCGCGGGAGGGGAGGGAATACGCAGTATTTT. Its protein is CASSEYRGRGGNTQYF.

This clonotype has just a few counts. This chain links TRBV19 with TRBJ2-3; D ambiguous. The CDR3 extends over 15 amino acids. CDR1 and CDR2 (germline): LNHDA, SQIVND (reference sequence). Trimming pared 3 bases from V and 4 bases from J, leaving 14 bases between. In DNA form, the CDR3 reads TGTGCCAGTAGTATGGAGTGGCGACCACCAGATACGCAGTATTTT. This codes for CASSMEWRPPDTQYF.

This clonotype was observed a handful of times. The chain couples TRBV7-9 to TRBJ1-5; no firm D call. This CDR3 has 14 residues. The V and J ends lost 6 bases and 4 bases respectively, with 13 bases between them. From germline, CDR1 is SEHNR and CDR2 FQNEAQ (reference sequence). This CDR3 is CASSPNGLNQPQHF. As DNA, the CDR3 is TGTGCCAGCAGTCCTAACGGGTTGAATCAGCCCCAGCATTTT.

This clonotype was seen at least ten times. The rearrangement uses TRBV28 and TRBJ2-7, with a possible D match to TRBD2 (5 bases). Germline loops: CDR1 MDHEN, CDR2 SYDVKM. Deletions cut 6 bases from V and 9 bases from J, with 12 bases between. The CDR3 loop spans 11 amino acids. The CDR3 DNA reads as TGTGCCAGCAGCCCGGACTGGACGCAGTACTTC. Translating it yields CASSPDWTQYF.

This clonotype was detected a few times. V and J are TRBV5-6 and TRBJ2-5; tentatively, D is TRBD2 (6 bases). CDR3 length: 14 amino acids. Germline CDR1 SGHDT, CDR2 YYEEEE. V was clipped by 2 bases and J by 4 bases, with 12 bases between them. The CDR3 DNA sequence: TGTGCCAGCAGCTTCCGGGCGGGACTAGAGACCCAGTACTTC. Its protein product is CASSFRAGLETQYF.

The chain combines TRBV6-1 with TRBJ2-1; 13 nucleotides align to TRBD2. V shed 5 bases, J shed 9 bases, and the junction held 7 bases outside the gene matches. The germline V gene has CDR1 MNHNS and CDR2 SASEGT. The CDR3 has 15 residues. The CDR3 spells CASSRTSGSPFEQFF. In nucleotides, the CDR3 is TGTGCCAGCAGTCGGACTAGCGGGAGTCCCTTTGAGCAGTTCTTC.

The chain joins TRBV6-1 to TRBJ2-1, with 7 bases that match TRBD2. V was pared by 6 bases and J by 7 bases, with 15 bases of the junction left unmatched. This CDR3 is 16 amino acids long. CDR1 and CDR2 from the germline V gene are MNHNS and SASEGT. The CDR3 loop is CASSASRAGEGNEQFF. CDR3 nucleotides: TGTGCCAGCAGCGCCTCCCGGGCGGGAGAGGGGAATGAGCAGTTCTTC.

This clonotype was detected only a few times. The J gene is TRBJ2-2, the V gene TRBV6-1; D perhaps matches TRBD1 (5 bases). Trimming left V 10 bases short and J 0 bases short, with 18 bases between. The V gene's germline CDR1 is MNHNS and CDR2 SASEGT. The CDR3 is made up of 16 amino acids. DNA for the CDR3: TGTGCCACCACGCCCACAACAGGAGCGAACACCGGGGAGCTGTTTTTT. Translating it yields CATTPTTGANTGELFF.

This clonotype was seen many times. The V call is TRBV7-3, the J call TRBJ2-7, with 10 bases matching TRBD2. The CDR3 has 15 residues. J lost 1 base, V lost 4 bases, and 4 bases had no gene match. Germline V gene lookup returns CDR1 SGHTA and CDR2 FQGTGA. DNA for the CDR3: TGTGCCAGCAGCTCAGCGGGAGGGCCTTCCTACGAGCAGTACTTC. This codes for CASSSAGGPSYEQYF.

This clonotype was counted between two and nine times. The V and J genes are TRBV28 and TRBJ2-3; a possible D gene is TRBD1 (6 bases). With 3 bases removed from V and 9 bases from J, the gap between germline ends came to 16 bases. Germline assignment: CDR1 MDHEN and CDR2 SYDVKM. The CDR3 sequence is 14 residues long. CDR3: CASSFDYPRGTQYF. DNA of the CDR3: TGTGCCAGCAGTTTCGACTACCCGAGGGGGACGCAGTATTTT.